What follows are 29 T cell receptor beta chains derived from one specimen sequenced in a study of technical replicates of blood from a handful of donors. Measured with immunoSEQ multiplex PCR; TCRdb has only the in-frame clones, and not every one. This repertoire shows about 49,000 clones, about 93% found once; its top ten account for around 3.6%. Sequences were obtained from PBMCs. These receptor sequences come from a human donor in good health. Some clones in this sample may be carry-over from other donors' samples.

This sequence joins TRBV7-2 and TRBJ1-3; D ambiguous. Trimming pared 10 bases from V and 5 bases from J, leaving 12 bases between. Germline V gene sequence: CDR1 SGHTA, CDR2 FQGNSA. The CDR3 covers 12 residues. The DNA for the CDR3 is TGTGCCACACCCCAGAAACGAAACACCATATATTTT. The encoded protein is CATPQKRNTIYF.

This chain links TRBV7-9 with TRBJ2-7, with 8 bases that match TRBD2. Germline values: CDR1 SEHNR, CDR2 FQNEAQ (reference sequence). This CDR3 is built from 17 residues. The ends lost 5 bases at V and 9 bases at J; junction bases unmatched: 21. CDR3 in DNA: TGTGCCAGCAGCCCCCCGGGTGCGGGAGGAAAATTCCCGGGGCAGTACTTC. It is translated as CASSPPGAGGKFPGQYF.

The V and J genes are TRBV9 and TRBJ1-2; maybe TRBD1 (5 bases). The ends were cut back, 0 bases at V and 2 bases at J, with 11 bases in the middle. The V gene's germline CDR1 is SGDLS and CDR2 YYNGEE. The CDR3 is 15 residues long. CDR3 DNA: TGTGCCAGCAGCGTAGATACAGGTCGGAACTATGGCTACACCTTC. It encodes CASSVDTGRNYGYTF. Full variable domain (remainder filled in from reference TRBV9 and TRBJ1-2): DSGVTQTPKHLITATGQRVTLRCSPRSGDLSVYWYQQSLDQGLQFLIQYYNGEERAKGNILERFSAQQFPDLHSELNLSSLELGDSALYFCASSVDTGRNYGYTFGSGTRLTVV.

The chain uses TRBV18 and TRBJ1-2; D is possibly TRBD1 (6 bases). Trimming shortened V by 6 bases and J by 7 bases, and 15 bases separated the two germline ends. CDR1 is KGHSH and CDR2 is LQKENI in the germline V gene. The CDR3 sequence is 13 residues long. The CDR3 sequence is CASSPGGGLGYTF. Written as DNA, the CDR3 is TGTGCCAGCTCCCCAGGTGGGGGCCTTGGCTACACCTTC. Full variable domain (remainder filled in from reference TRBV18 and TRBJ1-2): NAGVMQNPRHLVRRRGQEARLRCSPMKGHSHVYWYRQLPEEGLKFMVYLQKENIIDESGMPKERFSAEFPKEGPSILRIQQVVRGDSAAYFCASSPGGGLGYTFGSGTRLTVV.

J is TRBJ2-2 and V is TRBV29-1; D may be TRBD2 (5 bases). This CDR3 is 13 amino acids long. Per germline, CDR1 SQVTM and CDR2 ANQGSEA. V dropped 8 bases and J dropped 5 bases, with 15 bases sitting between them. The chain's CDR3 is CSLTLSGTGELFF. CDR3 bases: TGCAGCCTGACCTTATCGGGGACCGGGGAGCTGTTTTTT.

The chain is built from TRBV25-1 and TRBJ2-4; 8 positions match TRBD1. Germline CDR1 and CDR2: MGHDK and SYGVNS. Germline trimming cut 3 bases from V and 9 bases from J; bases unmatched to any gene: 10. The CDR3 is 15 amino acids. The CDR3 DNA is TGTGCCAGCAGTGAGGGCAGGGGGCGGCCTGGCATTCAGTACTTC. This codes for CASSEGRGRPGIQYF. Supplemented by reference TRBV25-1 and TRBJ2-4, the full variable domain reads EADIYQTPRYLVIGTGKKITLECSQTMGHDKMYWYQQDPGMELHLIHYSYGVNSTEKGDLSSESTVSRIRTEHFPLTLESARPSHTSQYLCASSEGRGRPGIQYFGAGTRLSVL.

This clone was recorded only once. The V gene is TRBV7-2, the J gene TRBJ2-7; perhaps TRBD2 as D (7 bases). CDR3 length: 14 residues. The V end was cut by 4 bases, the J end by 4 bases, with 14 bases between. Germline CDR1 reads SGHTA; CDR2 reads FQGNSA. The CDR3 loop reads CASSYGGRGYEQYF. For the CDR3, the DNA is TGTGCCAGCAGCTACGGGGGGCGCGGGTACGAGCAGTACTTC.

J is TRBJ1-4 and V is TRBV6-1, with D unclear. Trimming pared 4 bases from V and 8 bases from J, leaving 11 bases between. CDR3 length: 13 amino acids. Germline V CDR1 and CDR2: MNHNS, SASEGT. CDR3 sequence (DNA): TGTGCCAGCAGTGCGGGGATTGGGGAAAAACTGTTTTTT. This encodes CASSAGIGEKLFF.

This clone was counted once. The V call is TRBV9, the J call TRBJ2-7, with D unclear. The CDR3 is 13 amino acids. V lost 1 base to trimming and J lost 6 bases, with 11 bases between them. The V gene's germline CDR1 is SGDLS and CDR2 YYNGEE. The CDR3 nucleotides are TGTGCCAGCAGCGTATCTGGAGACCTCGAGCAGTACTTC. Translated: CASSVSGDLEQYF.

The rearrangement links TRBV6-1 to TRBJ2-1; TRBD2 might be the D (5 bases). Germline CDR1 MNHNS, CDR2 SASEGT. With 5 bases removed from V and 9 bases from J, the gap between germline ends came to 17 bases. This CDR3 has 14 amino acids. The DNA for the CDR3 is TGTGCCAGCAGTATCAGGACTGAGCCCATTGAGCAGTTCTTC. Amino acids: CASSIRTEPIEQFF.

This chain's CDR3 is CASSPDPLTSGLPLGYNEQFF. The CDR3 DNA reads TGCGCCAGCAGCCCCGACCCGCTGACTAGCGGCCTCCCCCTGGGGTACAATGAGCAGTTCTTC. The chain joins TRBV4-1 to TRBJ2-1; 9 bases match TRBD2. V was pared by 4 bases and J by 4 bases, with 23 bases of the junction left unmatched. The CDR3 has 21 amino acids. CDR1 MGHRA and CDR2 YSYEKL come from the germline V gene.

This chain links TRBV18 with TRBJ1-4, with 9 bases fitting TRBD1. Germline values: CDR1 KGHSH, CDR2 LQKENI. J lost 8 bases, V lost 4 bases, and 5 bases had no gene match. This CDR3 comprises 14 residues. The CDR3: CASSRQGGDEKLFF. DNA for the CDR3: TGTGCCAGCTCACGACAGGGGGGGGACGAAAAACTGTTTTTT.

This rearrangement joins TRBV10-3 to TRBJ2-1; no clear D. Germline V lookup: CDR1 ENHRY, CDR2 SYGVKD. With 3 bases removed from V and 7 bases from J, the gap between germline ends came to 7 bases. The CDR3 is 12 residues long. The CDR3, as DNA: TGTGCCATCAGTGAAATAGCTAATGAGCAGTTCTTC. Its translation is CAISEIANEQFF.

This CDR3 is CASSPTLGAETQYF. CDR3 nucleotides: TGTGCCAGCTCACCGACTCTGGGGGCCGAGACCCAGTACTTC. V and J are TRBV18 and TRBJ2-5; a possible D gene is TRBD1 (6 bases). CDR1 is KGHSH, CDR2 LQKENI, per germline. This CDR3 spans 14 amino acids. The V and J ends lost 3 bases and 5 bases respectively, with 13 bases between them.

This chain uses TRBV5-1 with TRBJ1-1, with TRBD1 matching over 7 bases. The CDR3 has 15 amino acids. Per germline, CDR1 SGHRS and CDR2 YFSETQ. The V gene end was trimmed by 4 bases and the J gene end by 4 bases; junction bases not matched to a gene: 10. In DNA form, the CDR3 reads TGCGCCAGCAGCCCAGTGACAGGGCGGGGCACTGAAGCTTTCTTT. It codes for CASSPVTGRGTEAFF.

The CDR3 loop is CASSLEWEPGTGELFF. CDR3 coding DNA: TGTGCCAGCAGCTTAGAGTGGGAGCCGGGGACCGGGGAGCTGTTTTTT. This chain uses TRBV7-8 with TRBJ2-2; maybe TRBD2 (5 bases). The CDR3 is 16 amino acids. Germline CDR1 is SGHVS and CDR2 is FQNEAQ. Trimming took 1 base from V and 5 from J, leaving 14 bases between them.

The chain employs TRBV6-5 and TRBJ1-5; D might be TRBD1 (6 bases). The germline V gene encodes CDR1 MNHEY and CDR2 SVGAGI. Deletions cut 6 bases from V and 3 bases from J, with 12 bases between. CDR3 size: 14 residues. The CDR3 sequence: CASRKGQYNQPQHF. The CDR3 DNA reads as TGTGCCAGCAGAAAAGGACAGTACAATCAGCCCCAGCATTTT.

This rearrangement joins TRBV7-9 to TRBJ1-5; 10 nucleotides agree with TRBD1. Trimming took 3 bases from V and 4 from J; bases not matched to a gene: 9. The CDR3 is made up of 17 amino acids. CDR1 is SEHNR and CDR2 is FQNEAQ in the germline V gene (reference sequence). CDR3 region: CASSFWVGTGENQPQHF. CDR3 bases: TGTGCCAGCAGCTTTTGGGTCGGGACAGGGGAAAATCAGCCCCAGCATTTT.

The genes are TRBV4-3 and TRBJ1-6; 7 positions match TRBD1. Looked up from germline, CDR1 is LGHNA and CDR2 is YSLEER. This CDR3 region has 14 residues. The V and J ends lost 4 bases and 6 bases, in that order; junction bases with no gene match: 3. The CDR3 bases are TGCGCCAGCAGCCGCGGACAGGTTAATTCACCCCTCCACTTT. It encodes CASSRGQVNSPLHF.

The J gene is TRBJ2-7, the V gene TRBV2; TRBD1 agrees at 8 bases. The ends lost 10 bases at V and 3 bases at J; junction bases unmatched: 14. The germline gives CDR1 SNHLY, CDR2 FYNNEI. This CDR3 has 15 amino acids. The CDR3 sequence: CANKLTGVPSYEQYF. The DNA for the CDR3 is TGTGCCAACAAATTGACAGGGGTCCCGAGCTACGAGCAGTACTTC.

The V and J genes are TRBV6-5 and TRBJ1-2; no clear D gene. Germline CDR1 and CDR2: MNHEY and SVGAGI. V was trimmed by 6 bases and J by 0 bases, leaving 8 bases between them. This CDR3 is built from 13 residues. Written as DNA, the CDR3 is TGTGCCAGCAGAAACACAGCTAACTATGGCTACACCTTC. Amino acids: CASRNTANYGYTF.

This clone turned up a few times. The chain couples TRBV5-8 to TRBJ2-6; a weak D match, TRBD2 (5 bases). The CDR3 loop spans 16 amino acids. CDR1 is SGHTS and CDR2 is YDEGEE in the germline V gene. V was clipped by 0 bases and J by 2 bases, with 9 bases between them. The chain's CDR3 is CASSLESGTGANVLTF. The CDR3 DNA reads TGTGCCAGCAGCTTGGAGTCGGGGACTGGGGCCAACGTCCTGACTTTC.

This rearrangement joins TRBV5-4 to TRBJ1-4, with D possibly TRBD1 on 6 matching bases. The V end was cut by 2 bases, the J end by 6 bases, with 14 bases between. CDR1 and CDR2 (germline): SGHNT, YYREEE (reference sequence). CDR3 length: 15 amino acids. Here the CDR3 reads CASSLKTGQDEKLFF. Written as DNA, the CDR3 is TGTGCCAGCAGCTTAAAGACAGGCCAAGATGAAAAACTGTTTTTT.

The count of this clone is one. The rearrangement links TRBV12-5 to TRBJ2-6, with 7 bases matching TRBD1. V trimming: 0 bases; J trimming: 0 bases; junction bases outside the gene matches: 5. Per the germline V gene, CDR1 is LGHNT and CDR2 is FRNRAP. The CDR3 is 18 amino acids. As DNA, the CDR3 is TGTGCTAGTGGTTTGGTACGGGGACAGATCTCTGGGGCCAACGTCCTGACTTTC. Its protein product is CASGLVRGQISGANVLTF. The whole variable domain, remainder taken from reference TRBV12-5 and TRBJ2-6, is DARVTQTPRHKVTEMGQEVTMRCQPILGHNTVFWYRQTMMQGLELLAYFRNRAPLDDSGMPKDRFSAEMPDATLATLKIQPSEPRDSAVYFCASGLVRGQISGANVLTFGAGSRLTVL.

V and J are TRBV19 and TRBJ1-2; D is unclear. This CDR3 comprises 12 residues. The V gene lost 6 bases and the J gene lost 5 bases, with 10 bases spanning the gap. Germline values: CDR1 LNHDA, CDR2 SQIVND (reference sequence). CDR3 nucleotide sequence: TGTGCCAGTAGCCGGGATACGTATGGCTACACCTTC. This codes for CASSRDTYGYTF. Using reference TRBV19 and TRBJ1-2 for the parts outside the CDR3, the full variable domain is DGGITQSPKYLFRKEGQNVTLSCEQNLNHDAMYWYRQDPGQGLRLIYYSQIVNDFQKGDIAEGYSVSREKKESFPLTVTSAQKNPTAFYLCASSRDTYGYTFGSGTRLTVV.

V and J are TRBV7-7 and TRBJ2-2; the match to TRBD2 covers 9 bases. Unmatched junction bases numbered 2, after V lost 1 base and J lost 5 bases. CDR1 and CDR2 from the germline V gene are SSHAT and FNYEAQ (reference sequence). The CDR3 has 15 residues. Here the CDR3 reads CASSLGREGTGELFF. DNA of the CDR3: TGTGCCAGCAGCTTAGGGCGGGAGGGAACCGGGGAGCTGTTTTTT.

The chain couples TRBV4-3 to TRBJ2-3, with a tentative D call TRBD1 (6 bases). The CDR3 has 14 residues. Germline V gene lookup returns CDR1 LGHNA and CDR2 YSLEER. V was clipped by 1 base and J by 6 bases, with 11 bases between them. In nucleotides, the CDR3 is TGCGCCAGCAGCCAAGCCGGACAGCTGGATACGCAGTATTTT. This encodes CASSQAGQLDTQYF.

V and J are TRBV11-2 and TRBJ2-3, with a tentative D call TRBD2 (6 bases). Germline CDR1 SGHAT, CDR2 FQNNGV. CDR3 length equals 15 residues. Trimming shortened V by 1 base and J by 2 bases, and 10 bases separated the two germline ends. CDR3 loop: CASSLGGGNTDTQYF. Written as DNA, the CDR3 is TGTGCCAGCAGCTTAGGCGGAGGGAACACAGATACGCAGTATTTT.

CDR3: CASRDGAGGTYEQYF. In nucleotides, the CDR3 is TGTGCCAGCAGGGACGGCGCGGGAGGTACCTACGAGCAGTACTTC. The chain has TRBV6-5 and TRBJ2-7, with 8 bases identical to TRBD2. This CDR3 is 15 amino acids long. CDR1 is MNHEY and CDR2 is SVGAGI in the germline V gene. The trim removed 6 bases at V and 2 bases at J, leaving 9 bases unmatched.